The rows below give T cell receptor beta chains drawn from one sample of a study of shared clonotypes between healthy human individuals. Some clones are missing from TCRdb's copy, which holds only in-frame ones; the method was immunoSEQ multiplex PCR. The sample holds approximately 2.4 million clones, 90% to 96% seen once. Sequencing used naive CD4+ T cells sorted from blood. These receptors were obtained from a man aged 18 to 30 in good health. Both conserved end residues are part of each CDR3. Fields, in order: D gene, J gene, clone size, V gene, CDR3 protein, CDR3 DNA. D genes are given only for firm matches. Clone size is given for some rows only: seen once, a few or many times, or a class if the clone is expanded.

TRBD1 TRBJ2-2 once TRBV28 CASEGQGGFPNTGELFF TGTGCCAGTGAGGGACAGGGAGGTTTTCCGAACACCGGGGAGCTGTTTTTT
NA TRBJ1-5 NA TRBV5-5 CASRAQGQPQHF TGTGCCAGCAGGGCCCAGGGCCAGCCCCAGCATTTT
NA TRBJ2-2 NA TRBV5-1 CASSEGSTGELFF TGCGCCAGCAGCGAGGGAAGTACCGGGGAGCTGTTTTTT
NA TRBJ1-1 NA TRBV5-6 CASSLINLNTEAFF TGTGCCAGCAGCTTGATCAATCTGAACACTGAAGCTTTCTTT
TRBD2 TRBJ2-1 NA TRBV19 CASSIGGRAFGEQFF TGTGCCAGTAGTATAGGCGGGAGGGCCTTCGGTGAGCAGTTCTTC
NA TRBJ2-7 NA TRBV25-1 CASSDLGVYEQYF TGTGCCAGCAGTGATCTGGGGGTCTACGAGCAGTACTTC
NA TRBJ2-5 NA TRBV5-1 CASSFSTGLQETQYF TGCGCCAGCAGCTTCTCGACAGGACTCCAAGAGACCCAGTACTTC
NA TRBJ1-5 NA TRBV30 CAWSVMLGHQPQHF TGTGCCTGGAGTGTAATGTTAGGCCATCAGCCCCAGCATTTT
NA TRBJ2-5 NA TRBV9 CASSVDGLRGETQYF TGTGCCAGCAGCGTAGATGGACTGAGGGGAGAGACCCAGTACTTC
NA TRBJ2-7 NA TRBV19 CASRAVGAYEQYF TGTGCCAGTAGGGCCGTCGGAGCCTACGAGCAGTACTTC
NA TRBJ1-4 NA TRBV9 CASSVRGGTFNEKLFF TGTGCCAGCAGCGTACGAGGAGGTACCTTTAATGAAAAACTGTTTTTT
NA TRBJ1-6 NA TRBV27 CASSLSGPTVGSPLHF TGTGCCAGCAGTTTATCCGGACCGACCGTGGGTTCACCCCTCCACTTT